A single sample gave rise to the 17 T cell receptor beta chains below, sequenced in a study of cytomegalovirus exposure and HLA in healthy donors. Here immunoSEQ multiplex PCR was the method, and the copy in TCRdb shows in-frame clones only, minus some. Of 100,000 to 120,000 clones listed, 88% are singletons. The sequenced material came from PBMCs. The source of these receptors is a woman in her twenties or thirties in good health and CMV-seropositive.

This sequence joins TRBV6-6 and TRBJ2-6; 9 nucleotides match TRBD1. The length of the CDR3 is 16 residues. Germline-derived CDR1 and CDR2 are MNHNY and SVGAGI (reference sequence). With 6 bases clipped from V and 0 bases from J, the junction kept 3 bases outside the gene matches. Here the CDR3 DNA reads TGTGCCAGCAGCGGGACAGGGAGCTCTGGGGCCAACGTCCTGACTTTC. The encoded protein is CASSGTGSSGANVLTF.

The chain links TRBV9 to TRBJ2-6; possibly TRBD2 for D (5 bases). V was cut by 4 bases and J by 4 bases, with 12 bases left in between. This CDR3 is 15 amino acids long. The V gene's germline CDR1 is SGDLS and CDR2 YYNGEE. CDR3 sequence: CASSRAGMGANVLTF. As DNA, the CDR3 is TGTGCCAGCAGCCGTGCGGGTATGGGGGCCAACGTCCTGACTTTC.

V is TRBV14 and J is TRBJ1-1; D gene ambiguous. There are 14 residues in the CDR3. V was cut by 4 bases and J by 2 bases, with 11 bases left in between. Germline CDR1 and CDR2: SGHDN and FVKESK. This CDR3 is CASSLRRPNTEAFF. CDR3 nucleotide sequence: TGTGCCAGCAGCCTGAGGCGACCTAACACTGAAGCTTTCTTT.

The J gene is TRBJ2-1, the V gene TRBV4-1; D possibly corresponds to TRBD2 (6 bases). CDR3 size: 16 residues. Trimming removed 0 bases at V and 3 bases at J, with 12 bases between. Germline CDR1 MGHRA, CDR2 YSYEKL. CDR3 DNA: TGCGCCAGCAGCCAAGAGCCCGGGGACTTCTACAATGAGCAGTTCTTC. Translating gives CASSQEPGDFYNEQFF.

The chain carries TRBV18 and TRBJ2-7; possibly TRBD2 for D (5 bases). Germline V CDR1 and CDR2: KGHSH, LQKENI. V was pared by 4 bases and J by 0 bases, with 7 bases between. This CDR3 is built from 13 residues. The CDR3 sequence: CASSRETSYEQYF. The CDR3 DNA sequence: TGTGCCAGCTCACGGGAGACCTCCTACGAGCAGTACTTC. Drawing the rest from reference TRBV18 and TRBJ2-7, the complete variable domain is NAGVMQNPRHLVRRRGQEARLRCSPMKGHSHVYWYRQLPEEGLKFMVYLQKENIIDESGMPKERFSAEFPKEGPSILRIQQVVRGDSAAYFCASSRETSYEQYFGPGTRLTVT.

This clone came up once. The chain uses TRBV5-6 and TRBJ2-5, with D uncertain. CDR1 and CDR2 (germline): SGHDT, YYEEEE. Deletions cut 1 base from V and 5 bases from J, with 6 bases between. The CDR3 runs 12 residues. The CDR3 DNA reads TGTGCCAGCAGCTTGTATCTGGAGACCCAGTACTTC. It is translated as CASSLYLETQYF.

Here the CDR3 reads CASSPRTGVANTEAFF. The DNA for the CDR3 is TGTGCCAGCTCACCGAGGACAGGGGTAGCGAACACTGAAGCTTTCTTT. The chain employs TRBV18 and TRBJ1-1; TRBD1 matches at 9 bases. The CDR3 is 16 amino acids. CDR1 is KGHSH and CDR2 is LQKENI in the germline V gene. J lost 1 base, V lost 3 bases, and 6 bases had no gene match.

The rearrangement joins TRBV13 to TRBJ2-1; D might be TRBD2 (5 bases). The V end lost 1 base, the J end lost 0 bases, and 22 bases lay between the germline ends. The CDR3 consists of 20 residues. From germline, CDR1 is PRHDT and CDR2 FYEKMQ (reference sequence). The CDR3 loop is CASSLALLGGPTSSYNEQFF. CDR3 bases: TGTGCCAGCAGCTTAGCTTTACTGGGCGGGCCCACGAGCTCCTACAATGAGCAGTTCTTC. Drawing the rest from reference TRBV13 and TRBJ2-1, the complete variable domain is AAGVIQSPRHLIKEKRETATLKCYPIPRHDTVYWYQQGPGQDPQFLISFYEKMQSDKGSIPDRFSAQQFSDYHSELNMSSLELGDSALYFCASSLALLGGPTSSYNEQFFGPGTRLTVL.

This clone was observed once. V usage is TRBV23-1 and J usage is TRBJ2-2, with D perhaps matching TRBD2 (8 bases). TRBV23-1 is an ORF; its function is uncertain. V gave up 2 bases and J gave up 5 bases, with 21 bases separating them. The CDR3 has 18 residues. The chain's CDR3 is CASSQPGRGTALTGELFF. As DNA, the CDR3 is TGCGCCAGCAGTCAACCCGGGAGGGGGACAGCCCTGACCGGGGAGCTGTTTTTT.

The chain links TRBV4-2 to TRBJ2-3; tentative D call: TRBD1 (5 bases). CDR1 is LGHNA, CDR2 YNFKEQ, per germline. The CDR3 covers 15 residues. V gave up 1 base and J gave up 0 bases, with 8 bases separating them. This chain's CDR3 is CASSQGAGSTDTQYF. DNA of the CDR3: TGTGCCAGCAGCCAAGGAGCAGGGAGCACAGATACGCAGTATTTT.

The chain carries TRBV29-1 and TRBJ2-5, with 9 bases matching TRBD2. This CDR3 region has 14 residues. V shed 2 bases, J shed 5 bases, and the junction held 6 bases outside the gene matches. CDR1 SQVTM and CDR2 ANQGSEA come from the germline V gene. This chain's CDR3 is CSVERVSGSETQYF. The CDR3 DNA sequence: TGCAGCGTTGAAAGGGTTAGCGGGAGTGAGACCCAGTACTTC.

By share, this clone counts as medium-sized. The V call is TRBV5-1, the J call TRBJ2-2, with D possibly TRBD1 on 6 matching bases. The CDR3 spans 14 residues. Germline V lookup: CDR1 SGHRS, CDR2 YFSETQ. V was clipped by 4 bases and J by 1 base, with 8 bases between them. CDR3 DNA: TGCGCCAGCAGCAAGACAGGGAACACCGGGGAGCTGTTTTTT. It yields the protein CASSKTGNTGELFF. The complete variable domain, with remaining parts taken from reference TRBV5-1 and TRBJ2-2, reads KAGVTQTPRYLIKTRGQQVTLSCSPISGHRSVSWYQQTPGQGLQFLFEYFSETQRNKGNFPGRFSGRQFSNSRSEMNVSTLELGDSALYLCASSKTGNTGELFFGEGSRLTVL.

The J gene is TRBJ2-1, the V gene TRBV4-2, with 7 bases lining up with TRBD2. There are 13 residues in the CDR3. From germline, CDR1 is LGHNA and CDR2 YNFKEQ. V trimming: 1 base; J trimming: 8 bases; junction bases outside the gene matches: 2. The CDR3 DNA reads TGTGCCAGCAGCCAAGGTGGGAGGGATGAGCAGTTCTTC. It specifies CASSQGGRDEQFF.

This chain uses TRBV7-9 with TRBJ2-1, with TRBD1 identical over 7 bases. The CDR3 is 17 residues long. Unmatched junction bases numbered 15, after V lost 5 bases and J lost 5 bases. Per the germline V gene, CDR1 is SEHNR and CDR2 is FQNEAQ (reference sequence). The CDR3 region has the DNA TGTGCCAGCAGCCAGGGGGTTCTAGTAGAGGGAAACAATGAGCAGTTCTTC. Translating it yields CASSQGVLVEGNNEQFF.

A single count supports this clone. The chain links TRBV4-2 to TRBJ2-1; 11 bases are shared with TRBD2. J was trimmed by 3 bases and V by 2 bases; bases with no gene match: 9. Germline V gene sequence: CDR1 LGHNA, CDR2 YNFKEQ. The CDR3 contains 18 residues. The CDR3, as DNA: TGTGCCAGCAGCCAACACCCCGGGACTAGCGGCGACTACAATGAGCAGTTCTTC. This gives the protein CASSQHPGTSGDYNEQFF.

The V gene is TRBV29-1, the J gene TRBJ2-7; D ambiguous. Germline V gives CDR1 SQVTM, CDR2 ANQGSEA. With 1 base removed from V and 2 bases from J, the gap between germline ends came to 9 bases. This CDR3 is 13 amino acids long. CDR3 sequence: CSVEGEHTYEQYF. For the CDR3, the DNA is TGCAGCGTTGAAGGAGAGCATACCTACGAGCAGTACTTC.

The V and J genes are TRBV30 and TRBJ2-5, with 9 bases that match TRBD2. Germline values: CDR1 GTSNPN, CDR2 SVGIG (reference sequence). This CDR3 region has 14 residues. The V and J ends lost 7 bases and 1 base, in that order; junction bases with no gene match: 7. CDR3 coding DNA: TGTGCCTTGTCTCAGACTAGCGGCCAAGAGACCCAGTACTTC. The encoded protein is CALSQTSGQETQYF.